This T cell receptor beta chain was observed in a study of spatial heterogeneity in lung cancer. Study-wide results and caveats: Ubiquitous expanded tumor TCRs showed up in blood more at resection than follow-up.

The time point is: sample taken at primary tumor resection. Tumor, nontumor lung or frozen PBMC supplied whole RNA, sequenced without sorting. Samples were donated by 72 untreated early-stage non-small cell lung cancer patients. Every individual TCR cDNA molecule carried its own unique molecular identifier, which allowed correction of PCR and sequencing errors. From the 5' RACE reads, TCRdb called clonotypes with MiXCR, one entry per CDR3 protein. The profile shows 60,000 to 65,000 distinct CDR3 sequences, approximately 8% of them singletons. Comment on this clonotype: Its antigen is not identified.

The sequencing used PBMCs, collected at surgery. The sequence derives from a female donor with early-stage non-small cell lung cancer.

The CDR3 bases are TGTGCCAGCAGCCAAGGGGGACAGGATTTTTTTCAGCCCCAGCATTTT. Translated: CASSQGGQDFFQPQHF. The rearrangement joins TRBV3-1 to TRBJ1-5; 8 nucleotides line up with TRBD1. Germline loops: CDR1 LGHDT, CDR2 YNNKEL (reference sequence). V was pared by 1 base and J by 6 bases, with 8 bases of the junction left unmatched. The CDR3 runs to 16 residues.